Below are 21 T cell receptor beta chains sequenced from a single sample in a study of cytomegalovirus exposure and HLA in healthy donors. A multiplex PCR was run with 60 Vbeta primers and 13 Jbeta primers. Clones were read by immunoSEQ multiplex PCR, and TCRdb kept only the in-frame ones, dropping some. Of roughly 290,000 clones in the sample, 70% to 90% are singletons; the top ten hold about 2%. The sample comprised PBMCs. These receptors all stem from a woman younger than 35 in good health and CMV-seronegative.

The chain employs TRBV5-4 and TRBJ2-5; 9 bases agree with TRBD1. The CDR3 is 17 residues long. In germline, CDR1 is SGHNT, CDR2 YYREEE (reference sequence). Germline trimming cut 4 bases from V and 4 bases from J; bases unmatched to any gene: 14. CDR3 region: CASSLLLGQGGLETQYF. For the CDR3, the DNA is TGTGCCAGCAGCCTGCTTTTGGGACAGGGAGGTTTAGAGACCCAGTACTTC.

J is TRBJ2-2 and V is TRBV30; 14 nucleotides match TRBD2. This CDR3 has 18 residues. With V trimmed by 0 bases and J by 7 bases, 10 bases remained unmatched. In germline, CDR1 is GTSNPN, CDR2 SVGIG (reference sequence). The CDR3 sequence is CAWSVRGLAGVHSGELFF. CDR3 DNA sequence: TGTGCCTGGAGTGTAAGGGGACTAGCGGGGGTACATAGCGGGGAGCTGTTTTTT.

Remarks on this clone: The sample holds other DNA sequences that translate to the same CDR3. This chain uses TRBV19 with TRBJ2-3; the D gene is possibly TRBD2 (6 bases). The CDR3 has 15 residues. From germline, CDR1 is LNHDA and CDR2 SQIVND (reference sequence). V was shortened by 3 bases and J by 1 base, with 11 bases between the two germline ends. This CDR3 is CASSIGGRGTDTQYF. The CDR3 region has the DNA TGTGCCAGTAGTATCGGGGGTCGTGGCACAGATACGCAGTATTTT.

This chain joins TRBV29-1 and TRBJ2-3; a weak D match, TRBD2 (6 bases). The CDR3 covers 15 residues. V lost 3 bases and J lost 4, with 17 bases in between. The germline V gene encodes CDR1 SQVTM and CDR2 ANQGSEA. The CDR3 DNA follows: TGCAGCGTTGAGCGGGGAGATGAGGAGGCAGATACGCAGTATTTT. It specifies CSVERGDEEADTQYF.

V and J are TRBV9 and TRBJ2-5; TRBD1 aligns across 8 bases. The germline CDR1 and CDR2 sequences are SGDLS and YYNGEE. This CDR3 has 15 amino acids. V was clipped by 4 bases and J by 9 bases; unmatched bases: 14. The CDR3 region has the DNA TGTGCCAGCAGCCAGACAGGGGCAGAAGCTTTGGCCCAGTACTTC. This codes for CASSQTGAEALAQYF. The full variable domain, with the rest looked up from reference TRBV9 and TRBJ2-5, is DSGVTQTPKHLITATGQRVTLRCSPRSGDLSVYWYQQSLDQGLQFLIQYYNGEERAKGNILERFSAQQFPDLHSELNLSSLELGDSALYFCASSQTGAEALAQYFGPGTRLLVL.

V and J are TRBV29-1 and TRBJ2-1, with D unresolved. The germline V gene encodes CDR1 SQVTM and CDR2 ANQGSEA. The CDR3 length is 11 residues. The V end was cut by 7 bases, the J end by 10 bases, with 14 bases between. CDR3: CSAPNSREQFF. CDR3 coding DNA: TGCAGCGCCCCGAATAGTAGAGAGCAGTTCTTC.

The V and J genes are TRBV7-2 and TRBJ1-2, with unresolved D. CDR1 is SGHTA and CDR2 is FQGNSA in the germline V gene. The CDR3 spans 14 residues. V lost 2 bases, J lost 1 base, and 8 bases lay in between. CDR3 in amino acids: CASSLKTGNYGYTF. Written as DNA, the CDR3 is TGTGCCAGCAGCTTAAAAACCGGTAACTATGGCTACACCTTC.

As to this clone: The germline gene is not matched at one end of the junction; a read error may be the cause. The chain couples TRBV11-2 to TRBJ2-7; a weak D match, TRBD2 (7 bases). Germline-derived CDR1 and CDR2 are SGHAT and FQNNGV. The CDR3 has 13 amino acids. For the CDR3, the DNA is TGTGCCGGCAGCCTCGGGGGGCGCTACGAGCAGTACTTC. This translates into CAGSLGGRYEQYF.

The chain has TRBV10-3 and TRBJ2-1; 9 bases are a match to TRBD1. V lost 2 bases and J lost 7; bases outside the gene matches: 12. This CDR3 is 17 amino acids long. Germline loops: CDR1 ENHRY, CDR2 SYGVKD. CDR3 nucleotides: TGTGCCATCAGTGAGACCCGACAGGGGGGTAGGGTAAATGAGCAGTTCTTC. Protein: CAISETRQGGRVNEQFF.

The chain combines TRBV4-1 with TRBJ1-1, with D possibly being TRBD1 (6 bases). Germline V gene data show CDR1 as MGHRA and CDR2 as YSYEKL. The ends were cut back, 4 bases at V and 3 bases at J, with 12 bases in the middle. The CDR3 runs to 14 residues. CDR3 region: CASSPTGRDTEAFF. The CDR3 coding sequence is TGCGCCAGCAGCCCGACAGGTCGGGACACTGAAGCTTTCTTT.

V usage is TRBV29-1 and J usage is TRBJ1-5; 7 bases are a match to TRBD1. The germline CDR1 and CDR2 sequences are SQVTM and ANQGSEA. V was pared by 5 bases and J by 1 base, with 2 bases of the junction left unmatched. This CDR3 region has 13 residues. The CDR3 here is CSVLGQSNQPQHF. The CDR3 nucleotides read TGCAGCGTTCTGGGACAGAGCAATCAGCCCCAGCATTTT.

This clone appeared a single time. The chain links TRBV27 to TRBJ1-6; 7 positions match TRBD1. The germline V gene encodes CDR1 MNHEY and CDR2 SMNVEV (reference sequence). This CDR3 is 19 amino acids long. V dropped 2 bases and J dropped 5; count of bases not matched to a gene: 15. CDR3 in DNA: TGTGCCAGCAGTTTAAAGGGACAGAATCCCCGAATACATAATTCACCCCTCCACTTT. It translates to CASSLKGQNPRIHNSPLHF.

This chain joins TRBV4-2 and TRBJ2-5, with TRBD2 matching over 10 bases. The CDR3 loop spans 16 amino acids. Germline CDR1 LGHNA, CDR2 YNFKEQ. Trimming at V came to 2 bases and at J to 5 bases, leaving 8 bases not matched to a gene. The CDR3 reads CASSQPELAGVETQYF. CDR3 sequence (DNA): TGTGCCAGCAGCCAACCTGAGCTAGCGGGGGTGGAGACCCAGTACTTC.

The chain is built from TRBV7-9 and TRBJ2-7; 7 bases fit TRBD1. This CDR3 is 16 amino acids long. The ends lost 5 bases at V and 2 bases at J; junction bases unmatched: 12. Germline CDR1 SEHNR, CDR2 FQNEAQ (reference sequence). As DNA, the CDR3 is TGTGCCAGCAGCCTAGGACCAACAGGGGACGCCTACGAGCAGTACTTC. Translated, it gives CASSLGPTGDAYEQYF.

Comments on this clone: Compared with germline, one end of the junction differs, possibly owing to a read error. The rearrangement joins TRBV7-7 to TRBJ2-5; 9 nucleotides agree with TRBD1. The germline V gene has CDR1 SSHAT and CDR2 FNYEAQ (reference sequence). The CDR3 loop spans 14 amino acids. The DNA for the CDR3 is TGTGCTAGCAGTTCCGGGACAGGGAGAGAGACCCAGTACTTC. It codes for CASSSGTGRETQYF.

The chain carries TRBV9 and TRBJ2-6; D remains ambiguous. Germline V gene sequence: CDR1 SGDLS, CDR2 YYNGEE. V lost 4 bases to trimming and J lost 2 bases, with 4 bases between them. The CDR3 loop spans 13 amino acids. CDR3 coding DNA: TGTGCCAGCAGCACTACTGGGGCCAACGTCCTGACTTTC. This translates into CASSTTGANVLTF.

V usage is TRBV5-6 and J usage is TRBJ1-4; the match to TRBD1 covers 9 bases. This CDR3 spans 16 amino acids. The germline V gene encodes CDR1 SGHDT and CDR2 YYEEEE. With V trimmed by 1 base and J by 8 bases, 9 bases remained unmatched. The CDR3 loop reads CASSLTDGTGWEKLFF. CDR3 in DNA: TGTGCCAGCAGCTTGACCGACGGGACAGGGTGGGAAAAACTGTTTTTT.

CDR3 residues: CASSPPGHLTNEKLFF. CDR3 DNA sequence: TGTGCCAGCTCACCACCGGGACACCTAACTAATGAAAAACTGTTTTTT. The chain is built from TRBV18 and TRBJ1-4; the D gene is possibly TRBD1 (6 bases). CDR3 size: 16 residues. V gave up 0 bases and J gave up 1 base, with 9 bases separating them. Per the germline V gene, CDR1 is KGHSH and CDR2 is LQKENI.

With respect to this clone: At one of its ends the junction is not consistent with the germline gene, which may arise from a read error. The V call is TRBV6-1, the J call TRBJ2-2; a possible D gene is TRBD2 (5 bases). The CDR3 is made up of 14 amino acids. Per germline, CDR1 MNHNS and CDR2 SASEGT. The DNA of the CDR3 is TGTGCCAGCAGTGCTCGATTCAACACCGGGAAGCTGTTTTTT. Translation gives CASSARFNTGKLFF.

The genes are TRBV29-1 and TRBJ1-4; D might be TRBD1 (5 bases). CDR1 is SQVTM, CDR2 ANQGSEA, per germline. V was cut by 4 bases and J by 4 bases, with 10 bases left in between. The CDR3 length is 13 residues. CDR3 sequence reads: CSVGGALNEKLFF. CDR3 nucleotide sequence: TGCAGCGTTGGCGGGGCTCTTAATGAAAAACTGTTTTTT.

The rearrangement joins TRBV11-2 to TRBJ1-5; D is unresolved. Germline V gene data show CDR1 as SGHAT and CDR2 as FQNNGV. The V end was cut by 0 bases, the J end by 1 base, with 10 bases between. This CDR3 has 16 amino acids. CDR3 nucleotide sequence: TGTGCCAGCAGCTTAGAAGGAGGGCGCAGCAATCAGCCCCAGCATTTT. Residues: CASSLEGGRSNQPQHF.